The 25 T cell receptor beta chains listed next were all sequenced from one sample in a study of T cell repertoires in cytomegalovirus infection. Their antigens remain unidentified. TCRdb ran MiXCR on the reads and lists one entry per CDR3 protein. The sample holds more than 250,000 distinct CDR3 sequences, roughly 25% seen once. This sample comprised cultured PBMCs, obtained from culture after CMV antigen stimulation. All receptors derive from a human donor in good health (CMV status not recorded). Some clones in this sample may be carry-over from other donors' samples.

This clonotype was seen at least ten times. The chain combines TRBV7-2 with TRBJ2-1; unclear D gene. Trimming removed 1 base at V and 8 bases at J, with 12 bases between. Germline CDR1 and CDR2: SGHTA and FQGNSA. The CDR3 contains 14 residues. In nucleotides, the CDR3 is TGTGCCAGCAGCTTAGTCGGCTTTTATGATGAGCAGTTCTTC. Translating gives CASSLVGFYDEQFF. The variable domain in full, with the rest retrieved from reference TRBV7-2 and TRBJ2-1, is GAGVSQSPSNKVTEKGKDVELRCDPISGHTALYWYRQSLGQGLEFLIYFQGNSAPDKSGLPSDRFSAERTGGSVSTLTIQRTQQEDSAVYLCASSLVGFYDEQFFGPGTRLTVL.

The V call is TRBV6-2 or TRBV6-3, the J call TRBJ2-7; 12 bases align to TRBD2. Germline V lookup: CDR1 MNHEY, CDR2 SVGEGT. V was pared by 0 bases and J by 1 base, with 7 bases of the junction left unmatched. The CDR3 is made up of 18 amino acids. CDR3 sequence (DNA): TGTGCCAGCAGTTACTCGACATCCGGACTAGCGGGATCCTACGAGCAGTACGTC. Its protein is CASSYSTSGLAGSYEQYV.

This clonotype was seen a few times. The chain carries TRBV10-3 and TRBJ1-1; 8 bases align to TRBD1. V was clipped by 5 bases and J by 4 bases; unmatched bases: 6. There are 14 residues in the CDR3. Germline CDR1 reads ENHRY; CDR2 reads SYGVKD. The CDR3 loop is CAISNPDRVTEAFF. CDR3 sequence (DNA): TGTGCCATCAGTAACCCGGACAGGGTCACTGAAGCTTTCTTT.

At least ten counts were recorded for this clonotype. The gene calls are TRBV6-1 and TRBJ2-7; TRBD1 is a possible D gene (5 bases). Trimming pared 8 bases from V and 6 bases from J, leaving 17 bases between. Germline V lookup: CDR1 MNHNS, CDR2 SASEGT. The CDR3 covers 13 residues. CDR3 amino acids: CASGAGSLREQYV. CDR3 DNA sequence: TGTGCCAGCGGGGCCGGGTCCCTCCGCGAGCAGTACGTC.

Many counts were recorded for this clonotype. The V and J genes are TRBV7-2 and TRBJ1-5; 11 bases fit TRBD1. J gave up 5 bases and V 5 bases, and 5 bases lay outside the gene matches. The CDR3 consists of 15 residues. CDR1 is SGHTA, CDR2 FQGNSA, per germline. CDR3 sequence reads: CASSQGQGADQPQHF. The CDR3 region has the DNA TGTGCCAGCAGCCAAGGACAGGGGGCAGATCAGCCCCAGCATTTT. Filled out from reference TRBV7-2 and TRBJ1-5, the complete variable domain reads GAGVSQSPSNKVTEKGKDVELRCDPISGHTALYWYRQSLGQGLEFLIYFQGNSAPDKSGLPSDRFSAERTGGSVSTLTIQRTQQEDSAVYLCASSQGQGADQPQHFGDGTRLSIL.

The chain links TRBV7-2 to TRBJ1-4, with 8 positions matching TRBD1. Germline V gene sequence: CDR1 SGHTA, CDR2 FQGNSA. The CDR3 is 17 residues long. J gave up 7 bases and V 2 bases, and 12 bases lay outside the gene matches. DNA for the CDR3: TGTGCCAGCAGCTTATTCGGACAGGGCGGCCTCTCTGAAAAACTGTTTTTT. Residues: CASSLFGQGGLSEKLFF.

The V gene is TRBV2, the J gene TRBJ1-4; 8 nucleotides match TRBD1. The CDR3 runs to 17 residues. Germline V gives CDR1 SNHLY, CDR2 FYNNEI. J gave up 2 bases and V 7 bases, and 12 bases lay outside the gene matches. CDR3 residues: CASTRTGLFATNEKLFF. Here the CDR3 DNA reads TGTGCCAGCACCCGGACAGGGTTGTTCGCGACTAATGAAAAACTGTTTTTT.

The chain recombines TRBV30 with TRBJ2-1; D possibly corresponds to TRBD2 (6 bases). V was shortened by 3 bases and J by 10 bases, with 13 bases between the two germline ends. This CDR3 region has 12 residues. Germline V CDR1 and CDR2: GTSNPN, SVGIG (reference sequence). This CDR3 reads CAWSPTAGEQFF. Here the CDR3 DNA reads TGTGCCTGGAGCCCAACGGCGGGAGAGCAGTTCTTC. Full variable domain (outside the CDR3, taken from reference TRBV30 and TRBJ2-1): SQTIHQWPATLVQPVGSPLSLECTVEGTSNPNLYWYRQAAGRGLQLLFYSVGIGQISSEVPQNLSASRPQDRQFILSSKKLLLSDSGFYLCAWSPTAGEQFFGPGTRLTVL.

This clonotype came up a few times. This chain joins TRBV5-4 and TRBJ2-2; D may be TRBD2 (5 bases). Germline V gene data show CDR1 as SGHNT and CDR2 as YYREEE (reference sequence). Trimming stripped 7 bases from V and 4 bases from J, with 14 bases between. The CDR3 is made up of 14 amino acids. DNA for the CDR3: TGTGCCAGCCGGGTTTCTGGGAGCACCGGGGAGCTGTTTTTT. It encodes CASRVSGSTGELFF.

J is TRBJ2-3 and V is TRBV6-8, with D unresolved. Germline CDR1 and CDR2: MNHGY and SAAAGT. The CDR3 is 12 residues long. Trimming removed 5 bases from V and 5 bases from J, with 8 bases in between. DNA of the CDR3: TGTGCCAGCAGTGGGTTGGGAGATACGCAGTATTTT. Its protein product is CASSGLGDTQYF.

This clonotype was counted many times. This chain uses TRBV4-3 with TRBJ2-2; tentative D call: TRBD2 (5 bases). The CDR3 contains 15 residues. Germline loops: CDR1 LGHNA, CDR2 YSLEER. The V gene lost 1 base and the J gene lost 4 bases, with 10 bases spanning the gap. The CDR3 region is CASSQGVRGTGELFF. DNA for the CDR3: TGCGCCAGCAGCCAAGGGGTCCGGGGCACCGGGGAGCTGTTTTTT.

This clonotype occurred a few times. V gene TRBV15 combines with J gene TRBJ1-4; the D is unclear. The CDR3 runs to 15 residues. V lost 0 bases to trimming and J lost 3 bases, with 8 bases between them. Germline lookup yields CDR1 LNHNV and CDR2 YYDKDF (reference sequence). The CDR3 spells CATSRDIPPNEKLFF. CDR3 nucleotides: TGTGCCACCAGCAGAGATATACCGCCTAATGAAAAACTGTTTTTT.

This clonotype was detected many times. The V call is TRBV6-2 or TRBV6-3, the J call TRBJ2-1; tentatively, D is TRBD2 (5 bases). CDR3 length: 15 residues. CDR1 and CDR2 (germline): MNHEY, SVGEGT. The V end lost 4 bases, the J end lost 6 bases, and 16 bases lay between the germline ends. CDR3 bases: TGTGCCAGCAGTTCATACACTAGTACCCCCAATGAGCAGTTCTTC. It is translated as CASSSYTSTPNEQFF.

V usage is TRBV11-2 and J usage is TRBJ2-7; D may correspond to TRBD1 or TRBD2 (6 bases each). The CDR3 totals 15 residues. Trimming took 4 bases from V and 3 from J, leaving 16 bases between them. In germline, CDR1 is SGHAT, CDR2 FQNNGV. The DNA for the CDR3 is TGTGCCAGCAGCTCTCTGCAGGGGAGGCTCTACGAGCAGTACTTC. Its translation: CASSSLQGRLYEQYF.

This clonotype came up a few times. This chain joins TRBV7-8 and TRBJ2-3; tentatively, D is TRBD1 (5 bases). The germline V gene encodes CDR1 SGHVS and CDR2 FQNEAQ. Trimming took off 3 bases at V and 4 bases at J, with 8 bases between the two ends. There are 13 residues in the CDR3. The CDR3 loop reads CASSFDSADTQYF. Here the CDR3 DNA reads TGTGCCAGCAGCTTCGACAGTGCAGATACGCAGTATTTT.

The rearrangement uses TRBV7-9 and TRBJ2-5; 10 positions agree with TRBD2. J lost 0 bases, V lost 5 bases, and 3 bases had no gene match. Looked up from germline, CDR1 is SEHNR and CDR2 is FQNEAQ (reference sequence). The CDR3 totals 15 residues. CDR3 amino acids: CASSIGLADQETQYF. In nucleotides, the CDR3 is TGTGCCAGCAGCATCGGACTAGCGGACCAAGAGACCCAGTACTTC.

This clonotype has more than one count but fewer than ten. The V and J genes are TRBV19 and TRBJ2-7; no reliable D call. The CDR3 is 13 residues long. Germline CDR1 is LNHDA and CDR2 is SQIVND (reference sequence). V was shortened by 1 base and J by 3 bases, with 7 bases between the two germline ends. The CDR3, as DNA: TGTGCCAGTAGTATAGTGGCCGACTACGAGCAGTACTTC. This gives the protein CASSIVADYEQYF.

The sample holds many counts of this clonotype. The chain joins TRBV7-2 to TRBJ1-1; no clear D gene. CDR1 and CDR2 (germline): SGHTA, FQGNSA. Trimming left V 6 bases short and J 7 bases short, with 21 bases between. The CDR3 is made up of 15 amino acids. The chain's CDR3 is CASSTWSPRIGEAFF. The CDR3 DNA reads TGTGCCAGCAGTACCTGGTCTCCGAGGATCGGTGAAGCTTTCTTT.

This clonotype was observed a few times. This chain connects TRBV5-4 to TRBJ2-1; a weak D match, TRBD2 (6 bases). V lost 0 bases to trimming and J lost 4 bases, with 14 bases between them. Per the germline V gene, CDR1 is SGHNT and CDR2 is YYREEE (reference sequence). CDR3 length equals 16 residues. CDR3 sequence (DNA): TGTGCCAGCAGCTTGGGAGGTAGCGGCCCATACAATGAGCAGTTCTTC. Translation gives CASSLGGSGPYNEQFF.

The chain carries TRBV2 and TRBJ1-4, with a possible D match to TRBD1 (5 bases). This CDR3 contains 13 residues. V lost 7 bases, J lost 6 bases, and 12 bases lay in between. From germline, CDR1 is SNHLY and CDR2 FYNNEI. The CDR3 loop is CASNGGEDEKLFF. CDR3 nucleotide sequence: TGTGCCAGCAACGGGGGGGAAGATGAAAAACTGTTTTTT.

The CDR3 spells CASSRTEFYEQYF. CDR3 coding DNA: TGTGCCAGCAGTAGGACTGAATTTTACGAGCAGTACTTC. The chain is built from TRBV12-3 or TRBV12-4 and TRBJ2-7; a weak D match, TRBD2 (5 bases). V lost 5 bases and J lost 4, with 12 bases in between. This CDR3 is built from 13 residues.

This clonotype has more than one count but fewer than ten. The chain is built from TRBV7-9 and TRBJ2-3; 8 nucleotides align to TRBD2. Germline CDR1 is SEHNR and CDR2 is FQNEAQ (reference sequence). With 6 bases clipped from V and 5 bases from J, the junction kept 7 bases outside the gene matches. The CDR3 has 14 residues. The DNA for the CDR3 is TGTGCCAGCAGTACCCTGCGGGAGGAAGATACGCAGTATTTT. Encoded protein: CASSTLREEDTQYF.

V usage is TRBV10-3 and J usage is TRBJ2-2; D gene ambiguous. The CDR3 has 16 residues. V shed 1 base and J shed 0 bases, with 9 bases lying between them. Germline V lookup: CDR1 ENHRY, CDR2 SYGVKD. CDR3 amino acids: CAISELLGTNTGELFF. CDR3 in DNA: TGTGCCATCAGTGAGTTGCTAGGGACGAACACCGGGGAGCTGTTTTTT.

This chain links TRBV19 with TRBJ1-2; no clear D gene. V was shortened by 1 base and J by 8 bases, with 8 bases between the two germline ends. Germline-derived CDR1 and CDR2 are LNHDA and SQIVND (reference sequence). CDR3 size: 12 residues. CDR3 amino acids: CASSIGGVGYTF. CDR3 in DNA: TGTGCCAGTAGTATAGGTGGCGTCGGCTACACCTTC.

There are a few counts of this clonotype. V usage is TRBV6-2 or TRBV6-3 and J usage is TRBJ2-5; unclear D gene. Trimming cost V 2 bases and J 5 bases, with 9 bases left between them. The CDR3 totals 13 residues. Germline CDR1 MNHEY, CDR2 SVGEGT. The CDR3 protein is CASSYGVDETQYF. DNA for the CDR3: TGTGCCAGCAGTTACGGAGTTGATGAGACCCAGTACTTC.